This TCR beta chain derives from a study of blood T cell repertoires in COVID-19. Across the whole study: Acute-phase and convalescent COVID-19 samples originated in the United States, Italy and Spain.

Trimming removed 6 bases from V and 2 bases from J, with 10 bases in between. The length of the CDR3 is 13 residues. Germline V CDR1 and CDR2: MNHEY, SMNVEV (reference sequence). In the source study's methods: Reference gene primers were amplified, and this amplification served to estimate nucleated cell counts. Clones were read by immunoSEQ multiplex PCR, and TCRdb kept only the in-frame ones, dropping some. V, J and clone size derive from that table, while D and trimming were established from the DNA sequence. The data hold about 280,000 clones, with about 87% observed a single time. Across about two dozen US areas, participants ranged in age from roughly 18 to 95 years.

The chain uses TRBV27 and TRBJ1-1; D uncertain. The sequenced material came from PBMCs or T cells enriched from blood (not recorded which). The clonotype originates from a woman aged 25 to 39 with acute COVID-19. The CDR3 region has the DNA TGTGCCAGCAGCTTGAGGGAAAACACTGAAGCTTTCTTT. Translation gives CASSLRENTEAFF.